Following are 21 T cell receptor beta chains from one sample sequenced in a study of T cell responses to AZD1222 COVID-19 vaccine. Assay: immunoSEQ multiplex PCR; the TCRdb copy retains only in-frame clones and omits some. The repertoire holds 90,000 to 100,000 clones, with about 90% as singletons. The sample here was peripheral blood, taken 28 days after the second AZD1222 dose. These receptor sequences come from an adult who received the AZD1222 COVID-19 vaccine.

The rearrangement links TRBV30 to TRBJ2-7, with TRBD1 identical over 7 bases. V lost 4 bases to trimming and J lost 5 bases; unmatched junction nucleotides: 8. The CDR3 extends over 13 amino acids. The germline V gene encodes CDR1 GTSNPN and CDR2 SVGIG (reference sequence). CDR3 DNA: TGTGCCTGGAACACCGGGACAGAGGACGAGCAGTACTTC. Protein sequence: CAWNTGTEDEQYF. Combining the CDR3 with reference TRBV30 and TRBJ2-7 gives the whole variable domain SQTIHQWPATLVQPVGSPLSLECTVEGTSNPNLYWYRQAAGRGLQLLFYSVGIGQISSEVPQNLSASRPQDRQFILSSKKLLLSDSGFYLCAWNTGTEDEQYFGPGTRLTVT.

The chain uses TRBV6-2 or TRBV6-3 and TRBJ1-4, with 8 bases lining up with TRBD1. The germline V gene encodes CDR1 MNHEY and CDR2 SVGEGT. V gave up 5 bases and J gave up 8 bases; unmatched junction bases: 7. The CDR3 runs 14 residues. The CDR3 spells CASSPDRVLEKLFF. Here the CDR3 DNA reads TGTGCCAGCAGTCCGGACAGGGTCCTCGAAAAACTGTTTTTT.

The genes are TRBV6-1 and TRBJ1-5, with TRBD1 identical over 7 bases. V trimming: 2 bases; J trimming: 4 bases; junction bases outside the gene matches: 8. The germline V gene has CDR1 MNHNS and CDR2 SASEGT. The CDR3 consists of 16 residues. CDR3 loop: CASSELYGTENQPQHF. The CDR3 nucleotides are TGTGCCAGCAGTGAACTGTACGGGACAGAAAATCAGCCCCAGCATTTT.

The J gene is TRBJ2-2, the V gene TRBV7-2; TRBD2 agrees at 7 bases. CDR3 size: 14 residues. Trimming at V came to 11 bases and at J to 7 bases, leaving 13 bases not matched to a gene. CDR1 SGHTA and CDR2 FQGNSA come from the germline V gene. CDR3 residues: CARGTTYRDGELFF. The DNA for the CDR3 is TGTGCCCGCGGGACTACCTATCGGGACGGGGAGCTGTTTTTT.

The chain is built from TRBV3-1 (or the pseudogene TRBV3-2) and TRBJ1-1, with a tentative D call TRBD1 (5 bases). Trimming stripped 0 bases from V and 1 base from J, with 21 bases between. The CDR3 sequence is 19 residues long. Germline lookup yields CDR1 LGHDT and CDR2 YNNKEL (reference sequence). The CDR3 DNA follows: TGTGCCAGCAGCCAAGATTTGGGGGGGAGTATAGTGTGGAACACTGAAGCTTTCTTT. It yields the protein CASSQDLGGSIVWNTEAFF.

V usage is TRBV5-5 and J usage is TRBJ2-2; unclear D gene. This CDR3 is 13 amino acids long. The V gene's germline CDR1 is SGHKS and CDR2 YYEKEE (reference sequence). The V gene lost 4 bases and the J gene lost 1 base, with 5 bases spanning the gap. The CDR3 reads CASSPKNTGELFF. CDR3 coding DNA: TGTGCCAGCAGCCCAAAGAACACCGGGGAGCTGTTTTTT.

The V gene is TRBV11-2, the J gene TRBJ1-2; D call uncertain. The CDR3 consists of 12 residues. Germline values: CDR1 SGHAT, CDR2 FQNNGV. V lost 10 bases, J lost 5 bases, and 14 bases lay in between. In DNA, the CDR3 is TGTGCCACCTCGGACCGAGGGTATGGCTACACCTTC. This sequence encodes CATSDRGYGYTF.

The gene calls are TRBV12-5 and TRBJ2-1, with 10 bases identical to TRBD2. J was trimmed by 9 bases and V by 7 bases; bases with no gene match: 12. This CDR3 is 15 amino acids long. CDR1 LGHNT and CDR2 FRNRAP come from the germline V gene. This CDR3 reads CASAIGLAGVSEQFF. The CDR3 DNA follows: TGTGCTAGTGCCATAGGGCTAGCGGGAGTGTCTGAGCAGTTCTTC.

The gene calls are TRBV29-1 and TRBJ1-1; D is unresolved. V was trimmed by 3 bases and J by 7 bases, leaving 9 bases between them. This CDR3 has 11 residues. CDR1 and CDR2 from the germline V gene are SQVTM and ANQGSEA. CDR3 amino acids: CSVDPPGEAFF. For the CDR3, the DNA is TGCAGCGTTGATCCCCCTGGTGAAGCTTTCTTT.

This clone has just one count. The chain recombines TRBV3-1 (or the pseudogene TRBV3-2) with TRBJ1-1, with 8 bases matching TRBD1. The CDR3 loop spans 13 amino acids. Looked up from germline, CDR1 is LGHDT and CDR2 is YNNKEL (reference sequence). The V gene end was trimmed by 2 bases and the J gene end by 8 bases; junction bases not matched to a gene: 4. In DNA form, the CDR3 reads TGTGCCAGCAGCCAATCAGGGGGCGGAGAAGCTTTCTTT. Protein sequence: CASSQSGGGEAFF.

The rearrangement uses TRBV19 and TRBJ1-1; maybe TRBD1 (6 bases). Germline assignment: CDR1 LNHDA and CDR2 SQIVND (reference sequence). Between the trimmed V and J ends, which lost 6 bases and 5 bases, there was a span of 19 bases. This CDR3 spans 15 amino acids. This CDR3 reads CASRTRTASDTEAFF. The CDR3 DNA sequence: TGTGCCAGTAGGACCAGGACAGCCTCGGATACTGAAGCTTTCTTT.

This sequence joins TRBV7-2 and TRBJ2-7, with D possibly being TRBD2 (6 bases). The CDR3 length is 15 residues. Trimming stripped 5 bases from V and 5 bases from J, with 19 bases between. CDR1 is SGHTA, CDR2 FQGNSA, per germline. CDR3 loop: CASSLSGSGVHEQYF. DNA for the CDR3: TGTGCCAGCAGCCTCAGCGGGTCGGGTGTCCACGAGCAGTACTTC. Combining the CDR3 with reference TRBV7-2 and TRBJ2-7 gives the whole variable domain GAGVSQSPSNKVTEKGKDVELRCDPISGHTALYWYRQSLGQGLEFLIYFQGNSAPDKSGLPSDRFSAERTGGSVSTLTIQRTQQEDSAVYLCASSLSGSGVHEQYFGPGTRLTVT.

The rearrangement links TRBV7-9 to TRBJ2-1; D is uncertain. This CDR3 spans 16 amino acids. Trimming removed 4 bases from V and 0 bases from J, with 13 bases in between. Germline V lookup: CDR1 SEHNR, CDR2 FQNEAQ (reference sequence). The CDR3 here is CASSSFGESSYNEQFF. The CDR3 region has the DNA TGTGCCAGCAGCTCGTTTGGGGAAAGCTCCTACAATGAGCAGTTCTTC.

This clone appeared once. This rearrangement joins TRBV6-5 to TRBJ1-1; D gene unclear. CDR1 MNHEY and CDR2 SVGAGI come from the germline V gene. With 7 bases removed from V and 4 bases from J, the gap between germline ends came to 10 bases. CDR3 length equals 12 residues. CDR3 sequence reads: CASKAMFTEAFF. In nucleotides, the CDR3 is TGTGCCAGCAAAGCGATGTTCACTGAAGCTTTCTTT.

This clone has just one count. The rearrangement links TRBV6-5 to TRBJ2-7; D might be TRBD1 (7 bases). The CDR3 is 16 amino acids. The germline V and J ends were trimmed by 2 bases and 0 bases, with 14 bases remaining between them. Germline values: CDR1 MNHEY, CDR2 SVGAGI. CDR3 nucleotides: TGTGCCAGCAGTTACATGTCCAGGGGGGACTCCTACGAGCAGTACTTC. Translation gives CASSYMSRGDSYEQYF.

This clone has just one count. V is TRBV9 and J is TRBJ2-1, with D maybe TRBD2 (5 bases). Germline-derived CDR1 and CDR2 are SGDLS and YYNGEE. V lost 1 base, J lost 8 bases, and 10 bases lay in between. The CDR3 has 13 amino acids. CDR3 bases: TGTGCCAGCAGCGTAACGGCCGGGGATGAGCAGTTCTTC. Amino acid sequence: CASSVTAGDEQFF.

This clone was picked up one time. This chain uses TRBV7-2 with TRBJ2-5; weak D call: TRBD2 (6 bases). V was trimmed by 5 bases and J by 1 base, leaving 17 bases between them. Germline-derived CDR1 and CDR2 are SGHTA and FQGNSA. The CDR3 runs 16 residues. CDR3 nucleotide sequence: TGTGCCAGCAGCCTTTCCTCAATGGGGGGCCAAGAGACCCAGTACTTC. Amino acids: CASSLSSMGGQETQYF.

This clone was observed a single time. This chain uses TRBV11-2 with TRBJ1-2; D remains unclear. The CDR3 runs 13 residues. V shed 3 bases and J shed 6 bases, with 11 bases lying between them. Germline V gene sequence: CDR1 SGHAT, CDR2 FQNNGV. CDR3 sequence reads: CASSFFPGNGYTF. The CDR3 DNA sequence: TGTGCCAGCAGCTTTTTTCCGGGAAATGGCTACACCTTC.

The chain couples TRBV5-4 to TRBJ2-5; D is undetermined. The V end lost 0 bases, the J end lost 2 bases, and 14 bases lay between the germline ends. The CDR3 sequence is 16 residues long. Germline CDR1 and CDR2: SGHNT and YYREEE (reference sequence). CDR3 residues: CASSLEAYGLQETQYF. The CDR3 DNA sequence: TGTGCCAGCAGCTTGGAGGCTTATGGGCTACAAGAGACCCAGTACTTC. Full variable domain (outside the CDR3, taken from reference TRBV5-4 and TRBJ2-5): ETGVTQSPTHLIKTRGQQVTLRCSSQSGHNTVSWYQQALGQGPQFIFQYYREEENGRGNFPPRFSGLQFPNYSSELNVNALELDDSALYLCASSLEAYGLQETQYFGPGTRLLVL.

The chain has TRBV3-1 (or the pseudogene TRBV3-2) and TRBJ2-1; weak D call: TRBD2 (6 bases). Germline V gene data show CDR1 as LGHDT and CDR2 as YNNKEL (reference sequence). V lost 1 base, J lost 12 bases, and 10 bases lay in between. The CDR3 length is 12 residues. In DNA form, the CDR3 reads TGTGCCAGCAGCCAAGCAAGCGGGCCGCAGTTCTTC. Translated: CASSQASGPQFF.

Turning to this clone: The junction departs from germline at one end; a sequencing error may be responsible. This sample includes further DNA sequences coding for the same CDR3. This rearrangement joins TRBV19 to TRBJ2-1; maybe TRBD2 (5 bases). The CDR3 is made up of 15 amino acids. Germline V gives CDR1 LNHDA, CDR2 SQIVND (reference sequence). The CDR3 DNA follows: TGCGCCAGTAGTATAGCGACGGGAAGCTACAATGAGCAGTTCTTC. Translating it yields CASSIATGSYNEQFF.